The following is a T cell receptor (beta chain) sequence with its context. Its antigen is not yet known. It has no much larger one-base neighbor in the sample; base qualities were not kept. TCRbeta CDR3 regions were amplified from genomic DNA using the immunoSEQ Assay, a bias-controlled multiplex PCR. Regarding the original processing steps: The number of nucleated cells in each sample was estimated from the amplification of reference gene primers within the assay. To quantify the absolute abundance of each unique TCRbeta CDR3 rearrangement, sequence reads were collapsed and filtered. Productive Simpson clonality was computed per sample as the square root of Simpson's diversity index over productive rearrangements. In its TCRdb copy, this immuneACCESS table keeps in-frame sequences only and misses some clones. Where compared with another copy, unresolved V genes explain less than half of these, and the others have no known cause. The DNA gave D and trimming, while V, J and clone size come from that table. The sample includes a few hundred thousand clones, with 75% to 90% observed a single time. Of the sample, roughly 8.2% is held by the ten largest clones.

The source of the sample is a study of blood T cell repertoires in COVID-19 (dated by TCRdb to 2018 to 2021). About the investigation overall: Samples covering the acute and convalescent phases of COVID-19 were provided by collaborators in the United States, Italy and Spain. Deeply sampled blood TCRbeta repertoires from subjects exposed to, actively infected with, or recovered from COVID-19 were included in the dataset. Nearly every sample came with metadata listing a de-identified subject ID, COVID-19 status, age in years and sex. HLA class I and class II types, where available, came from metadata supplied by the sample provider rather than from assay-based typing. The repertoires were released in a freely available public database meant as a resource for research on the immune response to SARS-CoV-2. The material from the prospective study consisted of cDNA or gDNA derived from T cells, B-cell-depleted T cells, or PBMCs. Samples came from the ongoing ImmuneRACE study (first 160 participants) plus 1,254 subjects from 6 global collaborators.

After removal of 2 bases from V and 6 bases from J, the junction retains 9 bases not matched to a gene. The germline V gene yields MNHEY for CDR1 and SVGEGT for CDR2. CDR3 length: 15 amino acids, cysteine to phenylalanine. Just the 45-base CDR3 DNA is kept, in frame starting at base 1. On the study overall, not on this receptor specifically: The quantity of clinical and demographic metadata differed by source and by participant and was supplied without curation.

At one collaborating source in Seattle, patients were enrolled during active infection and were followed longitudinally through the course of disease. Collaborating institutions collected whole blood in K2EDTA tubes following their own protocols. Collaborator samples were shipped for TCRbeta analysis as frozen whole blood, isolated PBMCs, or DNA extracted from either sample type. The chain was built from TRBV6-2 or TRBV6-3 and TRBJ2-7, and TRBD2 matches 8 of the central bases. This sequence was found in an elderly woman with COVID-19, enrolled during active disease. The sequenced material came from peripheral blood. Read as DNA, the sequence is TGTGCCAGCAGTTACCCCGGGACTAGACTCTCCGAGCAGTACTTC. Translation gives CASSYPGTRLSEQYF.